The clone carrying this TCR beta chain was seen repeatedly, ten times or more. Its target is unknown. CDR1 SGHRS and CDR2 YFSETQ come from the germline V gene. This CDR3 has 15 amino acids. Trimming removed 1 base from V and 1 base from J, with 11 bases in between. The data were taken from a study of identical twins. General study points: While abundant cord blood beta clonotypes carried fewer insertions, memory repertoires showed no such pattern.

TCRdb itself ran the 5' RACE reads through MiXCR, one entry per CDR3 protein. Of a few hundred thousand distinct CDR3 sequences in the sample, approximately 10% are singletons; the top ten hold 2.5% to 3%. This sample also appeared in a second study, on yellow fever vaccine responses in identical twins.

The rearrangement links TRBV5-1 to TRBJ2-5; D might be TRBD1 (6 bases). This TCR was recovered from a woman under 30 in good health. The sequencing input was PBMCs. The CDR3 DNA reads as TGCGCCAGCAGCTTGACAGGGAACACCCAAGAGACCCAGTACTTC. Translation gives CASSLTGNTQETQYF.